The 8 T cell receptor beta chains presented below share a single source sample, sequenced in a study of cytomegalovirus exposure and HLA in healthy donors. Only in-frame clones appear in the TCRdb table, and some are missing; sequencing was by immunoSEQ multiplex PCR. The table has more than 45,000 clones, roughly 87% seen once; the top ten hold 15%. Sequences were obtained from PBMCs. These receptors were obtained from a woman aged 18-29 years in good health and CMV-seronegative.

The gene calls are TRBV4-1 and TRBJ2-4, with TRBD1 matching over 9 bases. Germline values: CDR1 MGHRA, CDR2 YSYEKL. V trimming: 1 base; J trimming: 1 base; junction bases outside the gene matches: 5. The CDR3 contains 17 residues. The CDR3 spells CASSQVGQGVAKNIQYF. The CDR3, as DNA: TGCGCCAGCAGCCAAGTGGGACAGGGTGTGGCCAAAAACATTCAGTACTTC.

The gene calls are TRBV7-3 and TRBJ2-1; D perhaps matches TRBD1 (5 bases). The CDR3 runs 15 residues. The V and J ends lost 4 bases and 4 bases respectively, with 14 bases between them. Germline loops: CDR1 SGHTA, CDR2 FQGTGA. The CDR3 nucleotides are TGTGCCAGCAGCTCGGACCAGGGTGGTTACAATGAGCAGTTCTTC. Encoded protein: CASSSDQGGYNEQFF.

The J gene is TRBJ2-3, the V gene TRBV11-2; 12 bases map to TRBD2. V dropped 6 bases and J dropped 5; count of bases not matched to a gene: 9. Germline V gene lookup returns CDR1 SGHAT and CDR2 FQNNGV. This CDR3 has 16 amino acids. The CDR3 sequence: CASRPLAGGLEDTQYF. DNA for the CDR3: TGTGCCAGCAGGCCGCTAGCGGGGGGGCTGGAAGATACGCAGTATTTT.

This clone has just a few counts. The chain carries TRBV5-1 and TRBJ1-1; the match to TRBD1 covers 9 bases. Germline V gene sequence: CDR1 SGHRS, CDR2 YFSETQ. The CDR3 spans 17 residues. The V and J ends lost 0 bases and 1 base, in that order; junction bases with no gene match: 7. The CDR3 sequence is CASSLAGTGQGNTEAFF. The CDR3 DNA is TGCGCCAGCAGCTTGGCCGGGACAGGGCAGGGGAACACTGAAGCTTTCTTT.

This clone was detected once. The V call is TRBV6-5, the J call TRBJ2-7, with D possibly being TRBD1 (5 bases). CDR1 and CDR2 from the germline V gene are MNHEY and SVGAGI. Trimming left V 2 bases short and J 4 bases short, with 15 bases between. The CDR3 is 15 residues long. CDR3 in DNA: TGTGCCAGCAGTTACGCCACTGCAGGGAAATACGAGCAGTACTTC. Its protein product is CASSYATAGKYEQYF.

The chain uses TRBV13 and TRBJ2-2; 11 bases are shared with TRBD2. V was pared by 3 bases and J by 4 bases, with 4 bases of the junction left unmatched. This CDR3 region has 16 residues. Germline V lookup: CDR1 PRHDT, CDR2 FYEKMQ (reference sequence). The DNA for the CDR3 is TGTGCCAGCAGCTTGTCACTAGCGGGAGTCACCGGGGAGCTGTTTTTT. Protein sequence: CASSLSLAGVTGELFF.

The chain employs TRBV27 and TRBJ2-5; D is perhaps TRBD2 (6 bases). Per germline, CDR1 MNHEY and CDR2 SMNVEV (reference sequence). V shed 4 bases and J shed 4 bases, with 13 bases lying between them. The CDR3 extends over 14 amino acids. The CDR3 coding sequence is TGTGCCAGCAGTTGGAGGGGACGAGCAGAGACCCAGTACTTC. Amino acids: CASSWRGRAETQYF.

This rearrangement joins TRBV19 to TRBJ1-5; 7 nucleotides match TRBD1. The trim removed 6 bases at V and 0 bases at J, leaving 17 bases unmatched. Per the germline V gene, CDR1 is LNHDA and CDR2 is SQIVND (reference sequence). This CDR3 region has 19 residues. CDR3 nucleotides: TGTGCCAGTAGGAGGGACAGCCCCTCTACGTTTAATAGCAATCAGCCCCAGCATTTT. It translates to CASRRDSPSTFNSNQPQHF.